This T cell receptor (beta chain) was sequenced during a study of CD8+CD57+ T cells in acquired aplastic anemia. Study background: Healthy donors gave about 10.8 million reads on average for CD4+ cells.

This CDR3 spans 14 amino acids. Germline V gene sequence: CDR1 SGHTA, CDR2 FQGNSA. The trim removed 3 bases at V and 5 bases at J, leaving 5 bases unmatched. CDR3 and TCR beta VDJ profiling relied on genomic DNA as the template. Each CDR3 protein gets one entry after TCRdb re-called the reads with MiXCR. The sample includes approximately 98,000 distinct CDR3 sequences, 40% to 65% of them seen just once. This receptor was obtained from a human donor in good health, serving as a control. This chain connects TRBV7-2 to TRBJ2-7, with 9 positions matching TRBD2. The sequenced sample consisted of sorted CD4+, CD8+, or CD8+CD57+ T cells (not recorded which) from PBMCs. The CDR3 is CASSLGLASHEQYF. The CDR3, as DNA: TGTGCCAGCAGCTTGGGACTAGCTAGCCACGAGCAGTACTTC.